The sequence of this TCR beta chain was determined in a study of identical twins. MiXCR was run by TCRdb on the 5' RACE reads, yielding one entry per CDR3 protein. This sample carries around 690,000 distinct CDR3 sequences, 21% of them seen once, and the ten largest clones take approximately 4.3%. At least ten counts were recorded for this clonotype. The CDR3 has 16 amino acids. Germline lookup yields CDR1 MNHNS and CDR2 SASEGT. Trimming cost V 6 bases and J 2 bases; bases outside gene matches: 11. These data also formed part of another study, on T cells expressing NK-cell markers. That paper states: Researchers got TCR beta repertoires out of sorted CD3+CD56+NKG2C+, CD3+CD56+NKG2C- and CD3+CD56-NKG2C+ T cells. In five or six donors, dominant CD3+CD56+NKG2C+ clonotypes ranked among the top 10 CD8+ clonotypes.

The clonotype was recovered from a woman aged 18-29 years in good health. The sequenced sample consisted of PBMCs. The rearrangement joins TRBV6-1 to TRBJ1-1, with 8 bases aligning to TRBD1. CDR3 protein: CASSPLDREGNTEAFF. The DNA of the CDR3 is TGTGCCAGCAGCCCCCTGGACAGGGAAGGTAACACTGAAGCTTTCTTT.